What follows are 15 T cell receptor beta chains derived from one specimen sequenced in a study of vaccination and CD4 T cells after COVID-19. Cultured CD4+ T cell DNA was sequenced using the Oncomine TCR Beta short-read assay. TCRdb re-derived calls from the PCR reads in MiXCR, one entry per CDR3 protein. Of roughly 20,000 distinct CDR3 sequences detected, around two fifths appear once; the ten largest clones hold about 3.2%. The treatment: roughly 11-day PBMC culture with coronavirus spike peptide pools or control peptides (ViraFEST assay). The antigens these receptors bind are not known. Sequenced here: CD4+ T cells from blood, cultured in vitro, sampled after SARS-CoV-2 vaccination. These receptors all come from a human donor who had recovered from COVID-19.

The chain employs TRBV6-1 and TRBJ2-3; 7 positions match TRBD1. The CDR3 contains 16 residues. The ends lost 8 bases at V and 1 base at J; junction bases unmatched: 12. The germline V gene encodes CDR1 MNHNS and CDR2 SASEGT. In DNA form, the CDR3 reads TGTGCCAGCGGAGGTTCGGACAGGTATCGCACAGATACGCAGTATTTT. It yields the protein CASGGSDRYRTDTQYF.

V is TRBV12-3 or TRBV12-4 and J is TRBJ1-1, with 7 positions matching TRBD1. The trim removed 2 bases at V and 8 bases at J, leaving 5 bases unmatched. This CDR3 comprises 13 residues. CDR3 in amino acids: CASSLSGTEEAFF. The CDR3 DNA sequence: TGTGCCAGCAGTTTATCGGGGACAGAGGAAGCTTTCTTT.

The chain joins TRBV7-3 to TRBJ2-1; D possibly corresponds to TRBD2 (6 bases). Germline V gene lookup returns CDR1 SGHTA and CDR2 FQGTGA. This CDR3 contains 16 residues. V lost 1 base, J lost 2 bases, and 12 bases lay in between. The CDR3 DNA follows: TGTGCCAGCAGCTTAAATGCGGCGGGGACCTACAATGAGCAGTTCTTC. Protein product: CASSLNAAGTYNEQFF.

This clonotype has only a few counts. The chain has TRBV7-2 and TRBJ2-6; weak D call: TRBD1 (5 bases). The V gene's germline CDR1 is SGHTA and CDR2 FQGNSA. The CDR3 is 17 amino acids. V lost 2 bases and J lost 0, with 11 bases in between. CDR3 bases: TGTGCCAGCAGCTTAAGACAGATAATCTCTGGGGCCAACGTCCTGACTTTC. Amino acid sequence: CASSLRQIISGANVLTF.

The chain recombines TRBV7-9 with TRBJ2-3; tentative D call: TRBD1 (6 bases). V lost 4 bases to trimming and J lost 0 bases, with 14 bases between them. Germline V gives CDR1 SEHNR, CDR2 FQNEAQ (reference sequence). The CDR3 is made up of 16 amino acids. The CDR3 spells CASSSLLTGSTDTQYF. The CDR3 bases are TGTGCCAGCAGCTCCTTACTGACAGGAAGCACAGATACGCAGTATTTT.

CDR3 coding DNA: TGCGCCAGCAGCTTGTTCGGTCAAGGAGGGACGGCTGGCTACACCTTC. Its translation is CASSLFGQGGTAGYTF. This sequence joins TRBV5-1 and TRBJ1-2; D might be TRBD1 (5 bases). The ends were cut back, 1 base at V and 7 bases at J, with 20 bases in the middle. The CDR3 has 16 residues. Looked up from germline, CDR1 is SGHRS and CDR2 is YFSETQ. The variable domain in full, completed from reference TRBV5-1 and TRBJ1-2, reads KAGVTQTPRYLIKTRGQQVTLSCSPISGHRSVSWYQQTPGQGLQFLFEYFSETQRNKGNFPGRFSGRQFSNSRSEMNVSTLELGDSALYLCASSLFGQGGTAGYTFGSGTRLTVV.

The chain recombines TRBV7-2 with TRBJ2-1; D gene ambiguous. V was cut by 0 bases and J by 5 bases, with 11 bases left in between. Germline lookup yields CDR1 SGHTA and CDR2 FQGNSA. CDR3 length equals 15 residues. The CDR3: CASSLAVTVNNEQFF. The CDR3 nucleotides are TGTGCCAGCAGCTTAGCCGTGACGGTGAACAATGAGCAGTTCTTC. Looking up the rest from reference TRBV7-2 and TRBJ2-1 gives the full variable domain: GAGVSQSPSNKVTEKGKDVELRCDPISGHTALYWYRQSLGQGLEFLIYFQGNSAPDKSGLPSDRFSAERTGGSVSTLTIQRTQQEDSAVYLCASSLAVTVNNEQFFGPGTRLTVL.

This chain connects TRBV20-1 to TRBJ1-5, with TRBD1 matching 12 bases. V gave up 6 bases and J gave up 2 bases; unmatched junction bases: 8. Germline V CDR1 and CDR2: DFQATT, SNEGSKA (reference sequence). The CDR3 extends over 16 amino acids. CDR3 in amino acids: CSAVRDRGPGNQPQHF. The CDR3 DNA is TGCAGTGCGGTCCGGGACAGGGGGCCAGGCAATCAGCCCCAGCATTTT.

This clonotype came up a few times. The chain combines TRBV11-2 with TRBJ1-5, with D perhaps matching TRBD1 (5 bases). The CDR3 is 15 residues long. CDR1 is SGHAT, CDR2 FQNNGV, per germline. The V gene lost 1 base and the J gene lost 1 base, with 8 bases spanning the gap. The CDR3 spells CASSLGPGSNQPQHF. The CDR3 coding sequence is TGTGCCAGCAGCTTAGGGCCAGGGAGCAATCAGCCCCAGCATTTT.

The rearrangement uses TRBV9 and TRBJ2-1, with 8 bases fitting TRBD2. The CDR3 totals 18 residues. CDR1 is SGDLS and CDR2 is YYNGEE in the germline V gene. V shed 0 bases, J shed 0 bases, and the junction held 8 bases outside the gene matches. The DNA of the CDR3 is TGTGCCAGCAGCGTAGAAGGAGGCGGGACTAGCTCCTACAATGAGCAGTTCTTC. Amino acid sequence: CASSVEGGGTSSYNEQFF.

The CDR3 DNA is TGTGCCAGCAGCTTAGATCAGTCAGACCAAGAGACCCAGTACTTC. This translates into CASSLDQSDQETQYF. The rearrangement joins TRBV11-3 to TRBJ2-5, with D unresolved. CDR1 and CDR2 from the germline V gene are SGHNT and YENEEA. The CDR3 totals 15 residues. Trimming cost V 0 bases and J 0 bases, with 8 bases left between them.

The rearrangement links TRBV7-2 to TRBJ1-1; possibly TRBD1 for D (5 bases). The CDR3 loop spans 14 amino acids. CDR1 and CDR2 (germline): SGHTA, FQGNSA. Trimming cost V 1 base and J 6 bases, with 12 bases left between them. CDR3: CASSLVGQTAEAFF. In DNA, the CDR3 is TGTGCCAGCAGCTTAGTTGGACAAACGGCTGAAGCTTTCTTT.

This clonotype was observed a single time. The chain recombines TRBV4-3 with TRBJ1-6, with D perhaps TRBD1 (6 bases). Germline-derived CDR1 and CDR2 are LGHNA and YSLEER. This CDR3 has 15 residues. V was trimmed by 0 bases and J by 4 bases, leaving 7 bases between them. The CDR3 nucleotides read TGCGCCAGCAGCCAAGATGGACAGTATAATTCACCCCTCCACTTT. It is translated as CASSQDGQYNSPLHF.

For the CDR3, the DNA is TGTGCCAGCAGCTTAGGATCACTTTTTGCGAGCTACACCTTC. Translated, it gives CASSLGSLFASYTF. The rearrangement links TRBV7-2 to TRBJ1-2; D gene unclear. Germline lookup yields CDR1 SGHTA and CDR2 FQGNSA. The CDR3 is 14 residues long. V lost 1 base, J lost 9 bases, and 15 bases lay in between. Filled out from reference TRBV7-2 and TRBJ1-2, the complete variable domain reads GAGVSQSPSNKVTEKGKDVELRCDPISGHTALYWYRQSLGQGLEFLIYFQGNSAPDKSGLPSDRFSAERTGGSVSTLTIQRTQQEDSAVYLCASSLGSLFASYTFGSGTRLTVV.

CDR3 in amino acids: CSATRLAGGGGELFF. CDR3 DNA: TGCAGTGCCACGAGACTAGCGGGGGGAGGCGGGGAGCTGTTTTTT. The V and J genes are TRBV20-1 and TRBJ2-2; 13 nucleotides match TRBD2. Germline V gene lookup returns CDR1 DFQATT and CDR2 SNEGSKA (reference sequence). The trim removed 6 bases at V and 7 bases at J, leaving 8 bases unmatched. The CDR3 runs to 15 residues.